This T cell receptor beta chain was sequenced during a study of shared clonotypes between healthy human individuals. For the study at large: Researchers drew samples from two women and three men aged 18 to 49. For every donor, three CD4 naive, three CD4 memory, two CD8 naive and one CD8 memory plates were used.

Trimming took off 1 base at V and 2 bases at J, with 6 bases between the two ends. This CDR3 is 15 amino acids long. Germline V gene sequence: CDR1 SGHTA, CDR2 FQGNSA. In this sample, this clone turned up a few times. This sample also contains other DNA sequences that code for the same CDR3. The protocol was immunoSEQ multiplex PCR, while the TCRdb copy is restricted to in-frame clones and leaves out a portion. The profile shows about a million clones, about 76% of them singletons. Each donor was a Caucasian adult residing in Nashville, Tennessee. The sample comprised memory CD4+ T cells sorted from blood. Documented subset: CD45RA-negative fraction. This TCR came from a man younger than 35 in good health. This chain links TRBV7-2 with TRBJ2-6, with D tentatively TRBD2 (5 bases). The CDR3 nucleotides read TGTGCCAGCAGCTTAGGGGGAGCTGGGGCCAACGTCCTGACTTTC. Amino acids: CASSLGGAGANVLTF.